This T cell receptor (beta chain) was profiled in a study of blood T cell repertoires in COVID-19. The data were produced by immunoSEQ multiplex PCR, yet TCRdb's version contains in-frame clones alone and is incomplete. The data show approximately 310,000 clones, 87% seen once. This clone showed up just once. This CDR3 contains 13 residues. Germline assignment: CDR1 MGHRA and CDR2 YSYEKL. The V end was cut by 6 bases, the J end by 7 bases, with 13 bases between. Sequenced sample: peripheral blood. This sequence originates from a middle-aged man with active or convalescent COVID-19. V is TRBV4-1 and J is TRBJ2-1; D might be TRBD2 (5 bases). In DNA form, the CDR3 reads TGCGCCAGCAGTCTGGGAGTAATAAATGAGCAGTTCTTC. Translating it yields CASSLGVINEQFF.